What follows are 20 T cell receptor beta chains derived from one specimen sequenced in a study of T cells in localized non-small cell lung cancer. The repertoire was sequenced with immunoSEQ multiplex PCR; TCRdb's copy has only in-frame clones and lacks some. This table holds about 130,000 clones, 80% to 90% found once. The sequences come from peripheral blood, collected before any cancer treatment. The receptors stem from a female donor over 55 with stage I lung adenocarcinoma.

V gene TRBV6-1 combines with J gene TRBJ1-1; D may be TRBD1 (5 bases). V was shortened by 7 bases and J by 1 base, with 16 bases between the two germline ends. This CDR3 has 15 residues. Germline lookup yields CDR1 MNHNS and CDR2 SASEGT. The CDR3: CASTLGVGGNTEAFF. In DNA form, the CDR3 reads TGTGCCAGCACCCTGGGGGTGGGTGGGAACACTGAAGCTTTCTTT.

This clone was detected only a few times. The chain couples TRBV27 to TRBJ2-3; possible D gene TRBD2, 5 bases. CDR3 length: 15 amino acids. Germline CDR1 reads MNHEY; CDR2 reads SMNVEV (reference sequence). The V and J ends lost 3 bases and 2 bases respectively, with 12 bases between them. The CDR3 reads CASSLGVSHTDTQYF. The DNA of the CDR3 is TGTGCCAGCAGTTTGGGAGTTAGCCACACAGATACGCAGTATTTT.

This chain uses TRBV19 with TRBJ2-2; 10 positions match TRBD1. Trimming cost V 8 bases and J 6 bases; bases outside gene matches: 3. Germline V lookup: CDR1 LNHDA, CDR2 SQIVND (reference sequence). CDR3 size: 13 residues. CDR3 DNA sequence: TGTGCCAGTGGGACAGGGGTCCCCGGGGAGCTGTTTTTT. Protein sequence: CASGTGVPGELFF.

The chain carries TRBV27 and TRBJ2-1; 11 bases agree with TRBD2. CDR3 length: 16 amino acids. Germline CDR1 reads MNHEY; CDR2 reads SMNVEV (reference sequence). Trimming cost V 4 bases and J 6 bases; bases outside gene matches: 8. CDR3 sequence: CASSSILAGGTNEQFF. As DNA, the CDR3 is TGTGCCAGCAGTTCTATTCTAGCGGGAGGCACCAATGAGCAGTTCTTC.

J is TRBJ2-7 and V is TRBV13; 8 nucleotides align to TRBD2. The V gene's germline CDR1 is PRHDT and CDR2 FYEKMQ (reference sequence). J gave up 7 bases and V 5 bases, and 19 bases lay outside the gene matches. The CDR3 runs 17 residues. CDR3 coding DNA: TGTGCCAGCAGCCCCTCGCGGTGGGTAGCGGGGTCACGGGAGCAGTACTTC. This sequence encodes CASSPSRWVAGSREQYF. The full variable domain, in which reference TRBV13 and TRBJ2-7 provide the parts outside the CDR3, is AAGVIQSPRHLIKEKRETATLKCYPIPRHDTVYWYQQGPGQDPQFLISFYEKMQSDKGSIPDRFSAQQFSDYHSELNMSSLELGDSALYFCASSPSRWVAGSREQYFGPGTRLTVT.

The chain is built from TRBV28 and TRBJ2-7; perhaps D is TRBD1 or TRBD2 (5 bases each). From germline, CDR1 is MDHEN and CDR2 SYDVKM. V was cut by 5 bases and J by 0 bases, with 17 bases left in between. This CDR3 is 16 amino acids long. The CDR3 spells CASSPRGRASSYEQYF. In DNA form, the CDR3 reads TGTGCCAGCAGTCCCCGGGGACGGGCCAGCTCCTACGAGCAGTACTTC.

This rearrangement joins TRBV28 to TRBJ2-7; TRBD1 matches 8 bases. CDR1 is MDHEN and CDR2 is SYDVKM in the germline V gene. The CDR3 loop spans 12 amino acids. The ends lost 7 bases at V and 4 bases at J; junction bases unmatched: 3. For the CDR3, the DNA is TGTGCCAGCAAGGACAGGGTGTACGAGCAGTACTTC. As protein: CASKDRVYEQYF.

The rearrangement uses TRBV27 and TRBJ2-3; D possibly corresponds to TRBD2 (6 bases). The CDR3 sequence is 16 residues long. CDR1 is MNHEY, CDR2 SMNVEV, per germline (reference sequence). The germline V and J ends were trimmed by 5 bases and 8 bases, with 23 bases remaining between them. The DNA for the CDR3 is TGTGCCAGCAGTGGGGTGATCCTCGGGAGTGGGGGTACGCAGTATTTT. This encodes CASSGVILGSGGTQYF.

The chain recombines TRBV5-1 with TRBJ2-5, with TRBD2 identical over 10 bases. V was clipped by 0 bases and J by 2 bases; unmatched bases: 7. The CDR3 contains 17 residues. The V gene's germline CDR1 is SGHRS and CDR2 YFSETQ. CDR3 nucleotides: TGCGCCAGCAGCTTGGGAGGGCTAGCGGGAGTTCAAGAGACCCAGTACTTC. Residues: CASSLGGLAGVQETQYF.

The J gene is TRBJ2-5, the V gene TRBV28; 8 nucleotides agree with TRBD1. This CDR3 comprises 14 residues. Germline V gene lookup returns CDR1 MDHEN and CDR2 SYDVKM. V shed 4 bases and J 7 bases; nucleotides not matched to a gene: 8. The CDR3 DNA reads as TGTGCCAGCAGTTCGACAGGGGCCGCGACGACCCAGTACTTC. It is translated as CASSSTGAATTQYF.

The rearrangement links TRBV18 to TRBJ2-3; 7 bases fit TRBD2. The CDR3 extends over 15 amino acids. From germline, CDR1 is KGHSH and CDR2 LQKENI. The V segment lost 4 bases and the J segment 5 bases; nucleotides outside the gene matches: 9. The CDR3 region is CASSQPGLGGDTQYF. In nucleotides, the CDR3 is TGTGCCAGCTCACAACCCGGACTAGGTGGAGATACGCAGTATTTT.

The rearrangement joins TRBV6-5 to TRBJ1-1; D not certain. CDR3 size: 15 residues. Germline lookup yields CDR1 MNHEY and CDR2 SVGAGI. Trimming took off 2 bases at V and 6 bases at J, with 16 bases between the two ends. The CDR3 spells CASSYRNTRTPEAFF. For the CDR3, the DNA is TGTGCCAGCAGTTACCGTAATACTCGGACCCCTGAAGCTTTCTTT.

The chain uses TRBV5-4 and TRBJ2-1; 9 positions match TRBD1. CDR1 and CDR2 (germline): SGHNT, YYREEE (reference sequence). The CDR3 is 16 amino acids. V gave up 2 bases and J gave up 5 bases; unmatched junction bases: 8. CDR3 residues: CASSLGGWTGDNEQFF. CDR3 sequence (DNA): TGTGCCAGCAGCTTAGGGGGGTGGACAGGGGACAATGAGCAGTTCTTC. Variable domain in full (rest from reference TRBV5-4 and TRBJ2-1): ETGVTQSPTHLIKTRGQQVTLRCSSQSGHNTVSWYQQALGQGPQFIFQYYREEENGRGNFPPRFSGLQFPNYSSELNVNALELDDSALYLCASSLGGWTGDNEQFFGPGTRLTVL.

The chain employs TRBV7-3 and TRBJ2-1, with 14 bases aligning to TRBD2. CDR1 is SGHTA, CDR2 FQGTGA, per germline. The J segment lost 9 bases and the V segment lost 4 bases, leaving 11 bases of the junction unmatched. This CDR3 region has 17 residues. This CDR3 reads CASSSTGTSGSYGEQFF. The CDR3 DNA reads as TGTGCCAGCAGCTCCACAGGGACTAGCGGGAGTTATGGTGAGCAGTTCTTC.

This chain uses TRBV5-1 with TRBJ1-5, with a tentative D call TRBD1 (6 bases). CDR3 length equals 14 residues. Germline CDR1 and CDR2: SGHRS and YFSETQ. Trimming pared 2 bases from V and 4 bases from J, leaving 10 bases between. CDR3 nucleotides: TGCGCCAGCAGCTTTGGGGGGCTGAATCAGCCCCAGCATTTT. Translating it yields CASSFGGLNQPQHF.

In this sample, this clone turned up once. This chain connects TRBV4-2 to TRBJ2-3, with 7 bases fitting TRBD1. The germline CDR1 and CDR2 sequences are LGHNA and YNFKEQ. V lost 0 bases to trimming and J lost 5 bases; unmatched junction nucleotides: 8. This CDR3 has 16 residues. CDR3 loop: CASSQDLGQGVDTQYF. The CDR3 coding sequence is TGTGCCAGCAGCCAAGATTTGGGGCAGGGGGTAGATACGCAGTATTTT.

There are a few counts of this clone. The chain links TRBV28 to TRBJ1-1; no definite D call. The V gene's germline CDR1 is MDHEN and CDR2 SYDVKM. The CDR3 extends over 14 amino acids. V was trimmed by 2 bases and J by 6 bases, leaving 13 bases between them. CDR3 in amino acids: CASSLSMSLAEAFF. The CDR3 DNA sequence: TGTGCCAGCAGTTTAAGCATGAGTCTGGCTGAAGCTTTCTTT.

This clone has only a few counts. The CDR3 DNA reads as TGTGCCTGGAGGGGACAGCGTTGCAATCAGCCCCAGCATTTT. Its protein is CAWRGQRCNQPQHF. V and J are TRBV30 and TRBJ1-5, with 7 bases matching TRBD1. Germline V CDR1 and CDR2: GTSNPN, SVGIG (reference sequence). After removal of 3 bases from V and 2 bases from J, the junction contained 4 bases not matched to a gene. This CDR3 spans 14 amino acids.

The rearrangement links TRBV28 to TRBJ1-1, with D hard to call. Germline CDR1 is MDHEN and CDR2 is SYDVKM. Trimming removed 9 bases at V and 5 bases at J, with 13 bases between. The CDR3 extends over 12 amino acids. CDR3: CASEQKTTEAFF. For the CDR3, the DNA is TGTGCCAGTGAACAAAAAACAACTGAAGCTTTCTTT.

This chain connects TRBV30 to TRBJ2-7; the D call may be TRBD1 or TRBD2 (6 bases each). Germline CDR1 reads GTSNPN; CDR2 reads SVGIG (reference sequence). The CDR3 length is 14 residues. Trimming pared 0 bases from V and 5 bases from J, leaving 14 bases between. As DNA, the CDR3 is TGTGCCTGGAGTGTCGGGGGCGCGATAGACGAGCAGTACTTC. The encoded protein is CAWSVGGAIDEQYF.